The 2 T cell receptor beta chains given below trace back to one sample, sequenced in a study of T cells after yellow fever vaccination. MiXCR, run by TCRdb on the 5' RACE reads, gives a single entry per CDR3 protein. This table has 510,000 or so distinct CDR3 sequences, roughly 19% appearing once. The input for sequencing was PBMCs, taken 15 days after the yellow fever booster vaccination. The source of these receptors is a man aged 25 to 40 who received the YFV17D yellow fever vaccine.

The chain carries TRBV28 and TRBJ2-7; D may be TRBD1 (7 bases). The CDR3 extends over 17 amino acids. Trimming shortened V by 3 bases and J by 0 bases, and 18 bases separated the two germline ends. Germline values: CDR1 MDHEN, CDR2 SYDVKM. The CDR3 loop is CASSFGLLRDSSYEQYF. The CDR3 region has the DNA TGTGCCAGCAGTTTTGGACTACTCCGGGACAGCTCCTACGAGCAGTACTTC.

The chain links TRBV6-1 to TRBJ2-2; 7 bases are shared with TRBD2. The CDR3 has 19 amino acids. The germline gives CDR1 MNHNS, CDR2 SASEGT. V shed 9 bases, J shed 3 bases, and the junction held 22 bases outside the gene matches. The CDR3 DNA sequence: TGTGCCAGGGGGATGACTCTAGCGGAAGAGAAATGGGACACCGGGGAGCTGTTTTTT. Translating gives CARGMTLAEEKWDTGELFF.